The 27 T cell receptor beta chains reported below all come from one sample, sequenced in a study of a mutant IDH1 vaccine in newly diagnosed glioma. Assay used: immunoSEQ multiplex PCR; TCRdb lists only in-frame clones, some missing. Of 99,000 or so clones in the sample, roughly 89% are singletons; the top ten hold roughly 0.54%. The time point denotes: baseline, week 1 (first vaccination visit). Indicated treatment: pre-vaccination baseline after standard-of-care therapy. The material was PBMCs, obtained from a glioma patient treated with radiotherapy, temozolomide or both. These receptor sequences come from a woman in her forties or fifties with glioma.

In nucleotides, the CDR3 is TGTGCCAGCACAACTAGCCCCACCGGGGGAGAGCAGTACTTC. It encodes CASTTSPTGGEQYF. The chain recombines TRBV19 with TRBJ2-7; tentative D call: TRBD2 (6 bases). CDR1 and CDR2 (germline): LNHDA, SQIVND (reference sequence). The CDR3 is 14 amino acids. V dropped 9 bases and J dropped 7 bases, with 22 bases sitting between them.

The chain recombines TRBV6-6 with TRBJ1-2; no definite D call. The germline V gene has CDR1 MNHNY and CDR2 SVGAGI (reference sequence). CDR3 size: 13 residues. Trimming pared 7 bases from V and 4 bases from J, leaving 13 bases between. For the CDR3, the DNA is TGTGCCAGCATCGGTGTACGGCTCTATGGCTACACCTTC. Protein: CASIGVRLYGYTF.

The chain joins TRBV15 to TRBJ2-2, with TRBD2 matching 7 bases. V trimming: 4 bases; J trimming: 5 bases; junction bases outside the gene matches: 10. The CDR3 sequence is 16 residues long. Germline values: CDR1 LNHNV, CDR2 YYDKDF (reference sequence). The CDR3 loop reads CATSTRGGSGTGELFF. The CDR3 DNA reads as TGTGCCACCAGCACTAGGGGCGGGAGCGGTACCGGGGAGCTGTTTTTT.

This clone has only one observation. An end of the junction differs from the germline gene, which may be a read error. The chain employs TRBV5-1 and TRBJ1-2; no reliable D call. CDR3 length: 13 amino acids. Germline values: CDR1 SGHRS, CDR2 YFSETQ. The CDR3 sequence is CASNLEPGYGYTF. For the CDR3, the DNA is TGCGCCAGCAACTTGGAGCCGGGTTATGGCTACACCTTC.

J is TRBJ2-5 and V is TRBV10-1, with TRBD2 identical over 14 bases. Germline values: CDR1 WNHNN, CDR2 SYGVQD (reference sequence). Trimming at V came to 5 bases and at J to 5 bases, leaving 7 bases not matched to a gene. This CDR3 has 16 amino acids. CDR3 nucleotides: TGCGCCAGCAGTAACCCGGGACTAGCGGGAGATGAGACCCAGTACTTC. Translation gives CASSNPGLAGDETQYF.

Comments on this clone: Other DNA sequences in this sample translate to the same CDR3. The gene calls are TRBV29-1 and TRBJ2-5; the D is unclear. The V end was cut by 3 bases, the J end by 5 bases, with 7 bases between. CDR1 is SQVTM and CDR2 is ANQGSEA in the germline V gene. The CDR3 sequence is 11 residues long. DNA of the CDR3: TGCAGCGTTGATAGAATCGAGACCCAGTACTTC. Translated, it gives CSVDRIETQYF.

The V gene is TRBV18, the J gene TRBJ2-1, with 12 bases that match TRBD2. The germline CDR1 and CDR2 sequences are KGHSH and LQKENI. J gave up 7 bases and V 6 bases, and 10 bases lay outside the gene matches. The CDR3 runs to 16 residues. CDR3 protein: CASSPRGTSGLNEQFF. CDR3 sequence (DNA): TGTGCCAGCTCCCCAAGGGGGACTAGCGGGTTGAATGAGCAGTTCTTC.

This sequence joins TRBV5-1 and TRBJ2-3; 7 bases fit TRBD2. The V gene's germline CDR1 is SGHRS and CDR2 YFSETQ. The CDR3 is made up of 14 amino acids. The J segment lost 0 bases and the V segment lost 9 bases, leaving 7 bases of the junction unmatched. CDR3 DNA sequence: TGCGCCACCCAAGCGGGGTTGAGCACAGATACGCAGTATTTT. This encodes CATQAGLSTDTQYF.

This rearrangement joins TRBV7-9 to TRBJ1-6, with a weak D call TRBD1 (5 bases). Trimming pared 5 bases from V and 11 bases from J, leaving 10 bases between. CDR1 is SEHNR, CDR2 FQNEAQ, per germline (reference sequence). The CDR3 extends over 12 amino acids. CDR3 in DNA: TGTGCCAGCAGCCTTCAGGGTCCACCCCTCCACTTT. Translated, it gives CASSLQGPPLHF.

The chain carries TRBV30 and TRBJ2-7; D is unclear. Looked up from germline, CDR1 is GTSNPN and CDR2 is SVGIG (reference sequence). Trimming removed 7 bases from V and 4 bases from J, with 11 bases in between. The CDR3 contains 11 residues. In DNA form, the CDR3 reads TGTGCCTTCGGGTCGCGTTACGAGCAGTACTTC. Its protein is CAFGSRYEQYF.

The chain is built from TRBV28 and TRBJ1-1, with D possibly matching TRBD1 (6 bases). Trimming left V 1 base short and J 5 bases short, with 14 bases between. The germline gives CDR1 MDHEN, CDR2 SYDVKM. This CDR3 comprises 15 residues. This chain's CDR3 is CASSLLLQGKTEAFF. The CDR3 DNA follows: TGTGCCAGCAGTTTATTGCTACAGGGTAAGACTGAAGCTTTCTTT.

This sequence joins TRBV29-1 and TRBJ2-5; possible D gene TRBD2, 5 bases. The CDR3 extends over 13 amino acids. Germline CDR1 SQVTM, CDR2 ANQGSEA. The V end lost 4 bases, the J end lost 3 bases, and 12 bases lay between the germline ends. CDR3 loop: CSVGMRAEETQYF. The DNA for the CDR3 is TGCAGCGTTGGAATGCGGGCTGAAGAGACCCAGTACTTC.

V gene TRBV7-8 combines with J gene TRBJ1-1, with 7 positions matching TRBD1. Germline V gene data show CDR1 as SGHVS and CDR2 as FQNEAQ. Losses at the gene ends were 5 bases for V and 4 bases for J; bases not matched to a gene: 4. The CDR3 covers 13 residues. CDR3 sequence (DNA): TGTGCCAGCAGCCTGGACAGGTCCACTGAAGCTTTCTTT. Protein: CASSLDRSTEAFF.

This chain joins TRBV9 and TRBJ2-2; D is uncertain. Trimming stripped 7 bases from V and 2 bases from J, with 6 bases between. This CDR3 spans 12 amino acids. Germline V CDR1 and CDR2: SGDLS, YYNGEE. CDR3 amino acids: CASGPNTGELFF. The DNA for the CDR3 is TGTGCCAGCGGGCCCAACACCGGGGAGCTGTTTTTT.

This sequence joins TRBV2 and TRBJ1-2; D gene unclear. Germline loops: CDR1 SNHLY, CDR2 FYNNEI. The CDR3 is 15 residues long. V lost 6 bases and J 3 bases, leaving 17 bases between the germline ends. The DNA for the CDR3 is TGTGCCAGCAGCCCTACGGCGCCTGGGGACTATGGCTACACCTTC. Translated: CASSPTAPGDYGYTF.

The gene calls are TRBV20-1 and TRBJ2-5; D gene ambiguous. V lost 3 bases and J 4 bases, leaving 6 bases between the germline ends. The CDR3 consists of 11 residues. In germline, CDR1 is DFQATT, CDR2 SNEGSKA (reference sequence). The CDR3 bases are TGCAGTGCTAGGAGGCGAGAGACCCAGTACTTC. This translates into CSARRRETQYF.

The J gene is TRBJ2-5, the V gene TRBV27, with no clear D. CDR3 size: 15 residues. V lost 6 bases and J lost 0, with 14 bases in between. The germline V gene encodes CDR1 MNHEY and CDR2 SMNVEV (reference sequence). CDR3 coding DNA: TGTGCCAGCAGCCCCAAGGCGCTGTACCAAGAGACCCAGTACTTC. Residues: CASSPKALYQETQYF.

The chain has TRBV9 and TRBJ2-5; 8 nucleotides match TRBD1. The CDR3 is 13 amino acids. The V segment lost 0 bases and the J segment 5 bases; nucleotides outside the gene matches: 0. Germline CDR1 reads SGDLS; CDR2 reads YYNGEE. The CDR3: CASSVGTGETQYF. The CDR3 DNA sequence: TGTGCCAGCAGCGTAGGGACAGGGGAGACCCAGTACTTC.

This clone showed up just once. Germline and junction disagree at one end, which may indicate a read error. This chain links TRBV2 with TRBJ1-4; no firm D call. Looked up from germline, CDR1 is SNHLY and CDR2 is FYNNEI. The length of the CDR3 is 13 residues. CDR3 DNA: TGTGCCTGCCTCTTCCTCGGCGTCCCTTCCGCTCTTTTT. This encodes CACLFLGVPSALF.

The chain joins TRBV2 to TRBJ1-4; D is possibly TRBD1 (5 bases). The CDR3 is 15 amino acids. CDR1 and CDR2 (germline): SNHLY, FYNNEI. V dropped 6 bases and J dropped 0 bases, with 11 bases sitting between them. This chain's CDR3 is CASRRATATNEKLFF. In nucleotides, the CDR3 is TGTGCCAGCAGGAGAGCGACAGCAACTAATGAAAAACTGTTTTTT.

This CDR3 is CASSSPTVPAYEQYF. CDR3 DNA sequence: TGTGCCAGCAGCTCCCCCACGGTTCCGGCCTACGAGCAGTACTTC. The V call is TRBV7-9, the J call TRBJ2-7; D is ambiguous. Per the germline V gene, CDR1 is SEHNR and CDR2 is FQNEAQ (reference sequence). Trimming left V 4 bases short and J 2 bases short, with 15 bases between. The CDR3 runs 15 residues. The variable domain in full, completed from reference TRBV7-9 and TRBJ2-7, reads DTGVSQNPRHKITKRGQNVTFRCDPISEHNRLYWYRQTLGQGPEFLTYFQNEAQLEKSRLLSDRFSAERPKGSFSTLEIQRTEQGDSAMYLCASSSPTVPAYEQYFGPGTRLTVT.

V is TRBV28 and J is TRBJ1-2; 11 bases are a match to TRBD1. Germline trimming cut 5 bases from V and 8 bases from J; bases unmatched to any gene: 7. This CDR3 is 14 amino acids long. Germline loops: CDR1 MDHEN, CDR2 SYDVKM. The CDR3 nucleotides are TGTGCCAGCAGTGGGACAGGGGGGCTTGGGGGCTACACCTTC. Translation: CASSGTGGLGGYTF.

This clone was recorded only once. CDR3 DNA: TGTGCCAGCAGCCCACAGGCGTATAATTCACCCCTCCACTTT. Amino acid sequence: CASSPQAYNSPLHF. V and J are TRBV28 and TRBJ1-6, with D perhaps TRBD1 (5 bases). The CDR3 covers 14 residues. Trimming left V 6 bases short and J 4 bases short, with 10 bases between. The V gene's germline CDR1 is MDHEN and CDR2 SYDVKM.

The chain links TRBV28 to TRBJ2-6; 12 bases match TRBD1. This CDR3 contains 19 residues. The germline V gene has CDR1 MDHEN and CDR2 SYDVKM. J was trimmed by 1 base and V by 4 bases; bases with no gene match: 8. The CDR3 coding sequence is TGTGCCAGCAGTTCGGGACAGGGGGCGCTCCTGTCTGGGGCCAACGTCCTGACTTTC. This sequence encodes CASSSGQGALLSGANVLTF.

This clone was recorded a few times. The V gene is TRBV30, the J gene TRBJ2-4; 10 nucleotides line up with TRBD2. V trimming: 0 bases; J trimming: 4 bases; junction bases outside the gene matches: 9. Germline-derived CDR1 and CDR2 are GTSNPN and SVGIG (reference sequence). The CDR3 runs to 17 residues. DNA for the CDR3: TGTGCCTGGAGTGTTGACCGGACTAGCGGAAAGAAAAACATTCAGTACTTC. This sequence encodes CAWSVDRTSGKKNIQYF.

The gene calls are TRBV11-2 and TRBJ2-2, with D maybe TRBD1 (6 bases). CDR3 length: 16 residues. Germline-derived CDR1 and CDR2 are SGHAT and FQNNGV. V shed 6 bases and J shed 4 bases, with 18 bases lying between them. CDR3 protein: CASRRDTMRSTGELFF. The DNA for the CDR3 is TGTGCCAGCAGAAGGGACACCATGAGGAGCACCGGGGAGCTGTTTTTT.

The chain recombines TRBV19 with TRBJ2-1; the match to TRBD2 covers 10 bases. The CDR3 is 15 amino acids. With V trimmed by 6 bases and J by 3 bases, 5 bases remained unmatched. Germline CDR1 LNHDA, CDR2 SQIVND (reference sequence). This CDR3 is CASRGRTSGYNEQFF. CDR3 nucleotides: TGTGCCAGTAGGGGTAGGACTAGCGGCTACAATGAGCAGTTCTTC.